These 2 T cell receptor beta chains were sequenced from one sample in a study of OX40 agonist ivuxolimab in advanced cancers. Library preparation employed the immunoSEQ multiplex PCR assay. Drawn from immuneACCESS, this table holds only the in-frame rearrangements with V and J called that TCRdb kept. Clones are partly lost; checked studies trace under half to an unresolved V gene and leave the rest unexplained. The sample table lists under 35,000 clones, 82% of them with a count of one. Less than 25% of the sample is taken by the ten largest. Material: CD4+ or CD8+ T cells sorted from blood, obtained in a trial of the OX40 agonist ivuxolimab. The receptor source for this set is an adult with an advanced solid tumor such as melanoma, head and neck, liver or kidney cancer.

This clone appeared a single time. The chain uses TRBV11-3 and TRBJ2-7, with TRBD2 matching over 8 bases. Germline values: CDR1 SGHNT, CDR2 YENEEA. The CDR3 has 13 residues. The V segment lost 3 bases and the J segment 5 bases; nucleotides outside the gene matches: 3. The CDR3 nucleotides read TGTGCCAGCAGCTTGCATAGCGGGAACGAGCAGTACTTC. This sequence encodes CASSLHSGNEQYF.

The chain carries TRBV6-5 and TRBJ1-4; D unresolved. This CDR3 is built from 13 residues. The V end was cut by 8 bases, the J end by 7 bases, with 14 bases between. Per germline, CDR1 MNHEY and CDR2 SVGAGI. CDR3: CASHTAEIEKLFF. The CDR3 bases are TGTGCCAGCCACACTGCAGAAATTGAAAAACTGTTTTTT.